This T cell receptor beta chain originates from a study of vaccination and CD4 T cells after COVID-19. This clonotype was detected only a few times. Its target is unknown. Per the germline V gene, CDR1 is LNHDA and CDR2 is SQIVND (reference sequence). V was trimmed by 8 bases and J by 5 bases, leaving 9 bases between them. The CDR3 runs 11 residues. An Oncomine TCR Beta short-read assay was used to sequence the DNA from cultured CD4+ T cells. TCRdb re-called the PCR reads through MiXCR, storing one row per CDR3 protein. The sample has about 18,000 distinct CDR3 sequences; around 56% are singletons. Treatment reported: roughly nine-day PBMC culture with coronavirus spike peptide pools or control peptides (ViraFEST assay).

Sequenced: CD4+ T cells from blood, cultured in vitro. The chain employs TRBV19 and TRBJ2-5, with D unclear. This receptor was identified in a human donor who had recovered from COVID-19. CDR3 sequence: CASGNGETQYF. The CDR3 DNA follows: TGTGCCAGTGGAAATGGGGAGACCCAGTACTTC.